The 17 T cell receptor beta chains in this list originate from one sample, sequenced in a study of chemoradiotherapy in HPV16-positive cancers. Only in-frame clones appear in the TCRdb table, and some are missing; sequencing was by immunoSEQ multiplex PCR. This table holds some 28,000 clones, 84% found once. The sequenced sample was blood, obtained from a patient who underwent chemoradiotherapy. These TCRs come from a human donor with HPV-associated anogenital cancer.

The genes are TRBV2 and TRBJ2-1, with D possibly matching TRBD1 (6 bases). The ends were cut back, 6 bases at V and 5 bases at J, with 8 bases in the middle. The CDR3 is made up of 12 amino acids. Germline-derived CDR1 and CDR2 are SNHLY and FYNNEI. CDR3 sequence reads: CASRTGNNEQFF. The CDR3 DNA follows: TGTGCCAGCAGGACAGGTAACAATGAGCAGTTCTTC.

The J gene is TRBJ1-5, the V gene TRBV7-2; tentatively, D is TRBD1 (5 bases). This CDR3 is 13 amino acids long. From germline, CDR1 is SGHTA and CDR2 FQGNSA. Trimming took off 2 bases at V and 5 bases at J, with 7 bases between the two ends. CDR3 sequence: CASSLLGDQPQHF. In DNA, the CDR3 is TGTGCCAGCAGCTTATTGGGGGATCAGCCCCAGCATTTT.

To note about this clone: At one boundary the junction diverges from the germline segment, which might be a read error. V gene TRBV6-5 combines with J gene TRBJ1-1, with 8 nucleotides matching TRBD1. The length of the CDR3 is 13 residues. Germline CDR1 and CDR2: MNHEY and SVGAGI. CDR3 region: CASGYRGGTEAFF. The CDR3 nucleotides are TGTGCCAGCGGTTACAGGGGGGGGACTGAAGCTTTCTTT.

V is TRBV29-1 and J is TRBJ1-1; the D is unclear. V lost 2 bases and J lost 1, with 8 bases in between. The CDR3 is 13 residues long. Germline CDR1 is SQVTM and CDR2 is ANQGSEA. The CDR3 nucleotides read TGCAGCGTTGAACGGAACGGGAACACTGAAGCTTTCTTT. It translates to CSVERNGNTEAFF. The full variable domain, in which reference TRBV29-1 and TRBJ1-1 provide the parts outside the CDR3, is SAVISQKPSRDICQRGTSLTIQCQVDSQVTMMFWYRQQPGQSLTLIATANQGSEATYESGFVIDKFPISRPNLTFSTLTVSNMSPEDSSIYLCSVERNGNTEAFFGQGTRLTVV.

The chain uses TRBV5-1 and TRBJ2-3; 10 bases are shared with TRBD2. The CDR3 sequence is 15 residues long. CDR1 is SGHRS and CDR2 is YFSETQ in the germline V gene. The junction had 9 bases not matched to a gene; V was cut back by 9 bases and J by 2 bases. CDR3 amino acids: CATTSSGGTTDTQYF. The CDR3 coding sequence is TGCGCCACTACAAGTAGCGGGGGGACCACAGATACGCAGTATTTT. The variable domain in full, with the rest retrieved from reference TRBV5-1 and TRBJ2-3, is KAGVTQTPRYLIKTRGQQVTLSCSPISGHRSVSWYQQTPGQGLQFLFEYFSETQRNKGNFPGRFSGRQFSNSRSEMNVSTLELGDSALYLCATTSSGGTTDTQYFGPGTRLTVL.

This clone was detected a few times. The germline gene is not matched at one end of the junction; a read error may be the cause. This sequence joins TRBV6-1 and TRBJ1-2; weak D call: TRBD1 (5 bases). Germline V gives CDR1 MNHNS, CDR2 SASEGT. This CDR3 has 14 amino acids. The CDR3 region is CASREDSPNYGYTF. DNA of the CDR3: TGTGCCAGCAGGGAAGACAGCCCTAACTATGGCTACACCTTC.

The CDR3 DNA is TGTGCCAGCAGCTTAGGCAGGGCGGCTGGAAACACCATATATTTT. Its translation is CASSLGRAAGNTIYF. The chain carries TRBV11-2 and TRBJ1-3; D is perhaps TRBD1 (5 bases). The germline V and J ends were trimmed by 1 base and 2 bases, with 9 bases remaining between them. The length of the CDR3 is 15 residues. Looked up from germline, CDR1 is SGHAT and CDR2 is FQNNGV.

V and J are TRBV18 and TRBJ2-7; D may be TRBD1 or TRBD2 (5 bases each). V lost 6 bases and J 6 bases, leaving 15 bases between the germline ends. CDR1 is KGHSH and CDR2 is LQKENI in the germline V gene. The CDR3 extends over 13 amino acids. CDR3 in DNA: TGTGCCAGCTCGCCGGGACCGCAGCGCGAGCAGTACGTC. This sequence encodes CASSPGPQREQYV.

V is TRBV5-5 and J is TRBJ2-5; D not resolved. The CDR3 contains 16 residues. V gave up 0 bases and J gave up 4 bases, with 16 bases separating them. Germline CDR1 reads SGHKS; CDR2 reads YYEKEE (reference sequence). The CDR3 bases are TGTGCCAGCAGCTTGGAAGTGACCCCCTGGGGAGAGACCCAGTACTTC. It specifies CASSLEVTPWGETQYF.

This rearrangement joins TRBV5-1 to TRBJ1-2; D gene ambiguous. V was cut by 5 bases and J by 2 bases, with 10 bases left in between. The germline V gene encodes CDR1 SGHRS and CDR2 YFSETQ. The length of the CDR3 is 13 residues. In nucleotides, the CDR3 is TGCGCCAGCAGGGCCGGAACCAACTATGGCTACACCTTC. The encoded protein is CASRAGTNYGYTF. Full variable domain (rest looked up from reference TRBV5-1 and TRBJ1-2): KAGVTQTPRYLIKTRGQQVTLSCSPISGHRSVSWYQQTPGQGLQFLFEYFSETQRNKGNFPGRFSGRQFSNSRSEMNVSTLELGDSALYLCASRAGTNYGYTFGSGTRLTVV.

A single count supports this clone. CDR3 in amino acids: CASSTIGVMNTEAFF. Written as DNA, the CDR3 is TGTGCCAGCTCCACAATAGGGGTCATGAACACTGAAGCTTTCTTT. The genes are TRBV18 and TRBJ1-1; a weak D match, TRBD1 (5 bases). CDR3 length equals 15 residues. V was cut by 6 bases and J by 0 bases, with 14 bases left in between. CDR1 is KGHSH and CDR2 is LQKENI in the germline V gene. Combining the CDR3 with reference TRBV18 and TRBJ1-1 gives the whole variable domain NAGVMQNPRHLVRRRGQEARLRCSPMKGHSHVYWYRQLPEEGLKFMVYLQKENIIDESGMPKERFSAEFPKEGPSILRIQQVVRGDSAAYFCASSTIGVMNTEAFFGQGTRLTVV.

This clone was seen a handful of times. This chain uses TRBV4-1 with TRBJ1-2; D perhaps matches TRBD1 (6 bases). The CDR3 has 17 amino acids. Per the germline V gene, CDR1 is MGHRA and CDR2 is YSYEKL. V was cut by 1 base and J by 5 bases, with 20 bases left in between. The CDR3 nucleotides are TGCGCCAGCAGCCAAGTAGGGTCACCGGGGGCGCGGTATGGCTACACCTTC. Its protein product is CASSQVGSPGARYGYTF.

This chain links TRBV9 with TRBJ1-2; TRBD1 matches 8 bases. Per the germline V gene, CDR1 is SGDLS and CDR2 is YYNGEE. The V gene end was trimmed by 4 bases and the J gene end by 8 bases; junction bases not matched to a gene: 10. The CDR3 is 14 residues long. For the CDR3, the DNA is TGTGCCAGCAGCTCGGGACAGGCAGGAGGCGGCTACACCTTC. Translation gives CASSSGQAGGGYTF.

V and J are TRBV30 and TRBJ1-1; a weak D match, TRBD1 (5 bases). Germline V gene sequence: CDR1 GTSNPN, CDR2 SVGIG (reference sequence). V was trimmed by 3 bases and J by 1 base, leaving 21 bases between them. The CDR3 has 17 residues. The CDR3 is CAWRARAAGATNTEAFF. DNA of the CDR3: TGTGCCTGGAGGGCAAGGGCCGCTGGGGCCACGAACACTGAAGCTTTCTTT.

The rearrangement links TRBV19 to TRBJ2-3, with D perhaps matching TRBD2 (6 bases). CDR3 length: 14 residues. The germline gives CDR1 LNHDA, CDR2 SQIVND (reference sequence). The ends were cut back, 5 bases at V and 2 bases at J, with 11 bases in the middle. The CDR3 DNA reads TGTGCCAGTAGTGCAGGGACTCACACAGATACGCAGTATTTT. It yields the protein CASSAGTHTDTQYF.

J is TRBJ2-1 and V is TRBV5-5, with TRBD2 matching over 10 bases. Trimming cost V 4 bases and J 7 bases; bases outside gene matches: 11. Germline V lookup: CDR1 SGHKS, CDR2 YYEKEE (reference sequence). CDR3 length: 16 residues. CDR3 bases: TGTGCCAGCAGCGACCAATTAGCGGGGGGCGGGAATGAGCAGTTCTTC. As protein: CASSDQLAGGGNEQFF.

The J gene is TRBJ1-1, the V gene TRBV30; maybe TRBD1 (6 bases). V was cut by 3 bases and J by 0 bases, with 20 bases left in between. CDR1 and CDR2 (germline): GTSNPN, SVGIG (reference sequence). The CDR3 contains 17 residues. CDR3 residues: CAWRPRDKGRMNTEAFF. CDR3 bases: TGTGCCTGGAGACCCCGGGACAAGGGACGGATGAACACTGAAGCTTTCTTT.